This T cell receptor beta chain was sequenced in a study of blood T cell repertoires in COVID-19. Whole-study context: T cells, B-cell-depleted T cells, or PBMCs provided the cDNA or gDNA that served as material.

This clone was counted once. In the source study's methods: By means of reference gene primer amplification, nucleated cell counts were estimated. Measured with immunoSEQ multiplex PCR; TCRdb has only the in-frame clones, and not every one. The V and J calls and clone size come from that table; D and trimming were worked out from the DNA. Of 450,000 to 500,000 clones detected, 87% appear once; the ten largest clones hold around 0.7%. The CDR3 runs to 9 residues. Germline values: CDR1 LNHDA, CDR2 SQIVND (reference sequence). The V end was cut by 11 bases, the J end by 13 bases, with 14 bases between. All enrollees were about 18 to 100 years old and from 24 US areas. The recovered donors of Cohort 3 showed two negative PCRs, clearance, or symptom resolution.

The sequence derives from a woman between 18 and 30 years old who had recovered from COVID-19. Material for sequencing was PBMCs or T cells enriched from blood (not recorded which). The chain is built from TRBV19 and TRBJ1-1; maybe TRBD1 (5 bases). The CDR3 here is CARGELLFF. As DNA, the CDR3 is TGTGCCCGGGGGGAACTGCTTTTCTTT. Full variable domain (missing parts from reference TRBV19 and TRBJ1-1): DGGITQSPKYLFRKEGQNVTLSCEQNLNHDAMYWYRQDPGQGLRLIYYSQIVNDFQKGDIAEGYSVSREKKESFPLTVTSAQKNPTAFYLCARGELLFFGQGTRLTVV.